A selection of T cell receptor beta chains follows, all from one sample in a study of blood T cells in healthy people across ages. A single record per CDR3 protein comes from TCRdb applying MiXCR to the 5' RACE reads. Found here are roughly 1,100,000 distinct CDR3 sequences, under 30% of them singletons; the top ten hold approximately 0.71%. This same sample was also part of a study on T cells of mothers and their children.

The source material was blood. The receptor source for this set is a girl aged 2-15 years in good health. Both conserved end residues are trimmed from each CDR3.

V gene,J gene,CDR3 protein
TRBV20-1,TRBJ2-3,SARGDFSTDTQY
TRBV14,TRBJ2-7,AGSPIGQGFSEQY
TRBV9,TRBJ2-5,ANSPQTSGGTQY
TRBV13,TRBJ2-2,ASSLADSNTGELF
TRBV20-1,TRBJ2-5,SARLETQY
TRBV7-6,TRBJ2-2,ASSIRRGAVTGELF
TRBV20-1,TRBJ1-5,SAAEDMGFQPQH
TRBV7-9,TRBJ1-1,ASSTETDLNTEAF
TRBV29-1,TRBJ2-1,SVSSLLTDYNEQF
TRBV7-9,TRBJ2-5,ASSLGDPAETQY
TRBV6-9,TRBJ1-2,ASSYPQTLCPGVAGYT
TRBV7-2,TRBJ1-2,ASTIYGVGRYYGYT
TRBV6-5,TRBJ1-2,ASSYSMAPYGYT
TRBV20-1,TRBJ2-1,SAYRDMTYNEQF
TRBV29-1,-,SGQVSGTWTREQF
TRBV3-1,TRBJ2-5,ASSLRKGETQY
TRBV20-1,TRBJ1-4,SAGRQGEGKLF
TRBV4-1,-,ASTLGTSANEQF
TRBV6-6,TRBJ2-7,ASSWGVGFAYEQY
TRBV7-9,TRBJ2-7,ASSAGQEGGYEQY
TRBV6-1,TRBJ1-5,ASSETGPFYQPQH
TRBV20-1,TRBJ2-1,SARGPWGEYNEQF
TRBV7-9,TRBJ2-2,AVAGANTGELF
TRBV29-1,TRBJ2-4,SVSGGVAKNIRY
TRBV12-3/TRBV12-4,TRBJ2-4,ASSLGRDVGLNIQY
TRBV7-2,TRBJ1-1,ASSLGQGAVWDTEAF
TRBV12-5,TRBJ1-2,ASGIWGSTYGYT
TRBV29-1,TRBJ1-2,SVDDGSWEAGT
TRBV29-1,TRBJ1-4,SASFPEGTVKEKLF
TRBV27,TRBJ1-5,ASSLRQTGNQPQH
TRBV6-5,TRBJ1-1,ASRFTSNTEAF
TRBV15,TRBJ1-2,ATSTGAGTEGYT
TRBV10-3,TRBJ2-1,AISGGLAGAAEQF
TRBV18,TRBJ2-5,ASSPPVGTSEQETQY
TRBV4-2,-,ASSQDRGPNGEQF
TRBV7-9,TRBJ1-2,ASRPGAQRYGYT
TRBV7-9,TRBJ2-5,ASRMSDRGRETQY
TRBV4-3,TRBJ2-6,ASSQDQIFSGANVLT
TRBV7-9,TRBJ2-7,ASSLRAAGGVKMYEQY
TRBV7-9,TRBJ2-5,ASEGETQY
TRBV27,TRBJ1-1,ASSEGATEAF
TRBV2,TRBJ2-1,ASRGERNEQF
TRBV20-1,TRBJ1-4,SARAPPGWGEKLF
TRBV29-1,TRBJ1-2,SIGDREYGYT
TRBV12-5,TRBJ2-1,ASGSIPLFNEQF
TRBV12-3/TRBV12-4,TRBJ2-7,ASANGVYEQY
TRBV28,TRBJ2-2,ASSLWSLAGGRGTGELF
TRBV4-3,TRBJ2-7,ASSQDNALEQY
TRBV5-1,TRBJ1-2,ASSPGTKELYGYT
TRBV10-3,TRBJ2-4,ASSDSRTLAKNIQY
TRBV27,TRBJ2-1,ASSPGLSSSYNEQF
TRBV28,TRBJ2-1,ASSLFGRALIHEQF
TRBV27,TRBJ2-7,ASSLGALNGRYEQY
TRBV5-6,-,ASSLRGRDYEQY
TRBV28,TRBJ2-3,ASNAGGTDTQY
TRBV6-5,-,ASSYSAGSPYEQY
TRBV6-2/TRBV6-3,TRBJ2-7,ASNTRDSSYEQY
TRBV29-1,TRBJ2-1,SVRGGTGSDDEQF
TRBV4-2,TRBJ2-3,ASSQALADTQY
TRBV7-6,TRBJ2-1,ASSLDLGSSYNEQF